This record covers a single T cell receptor (beta chain). Its antigen is unidentified. A read error is possible here, since a much larger clone lies one base away. The sample comes from a study of T cells in Graves' hyperthyroidism and ophthalmopathy. Whole-study findings and limits: Ophthalmopathy was model-predicted a median roughly six months pre-onset.

CDR1 and CDR2 from the germline V gene are DFQATT and SNEGSKA (reference sequence). V shed 3 bases and J shed 4 bases, with 6 bases lying between them. CDR3 length equals 11 residues. Exclusion of patients followed from uncontrolled infection, other autoimmune disease, pregnancy or lactation. Source material for PBMCs was 10 ml fresh peripheral blood. RNA transcripts gave rise to amplified TCR beta CDR3 regions. Initially, a first-round RT-PCR of the TCR CDR3 employed the HTBI primer set. TCRdb passed the multiplex PCR reads through MiXCR, listing each CDR3 protein once. The table has a few hundred thousand distinct CDR3 sequences, about an eighth seen once.

The genes are TRBV20-1 and TRBJ1-2; D is uncertain. The material sequenced was blood. The receptor's source is a woman between 18 and 30 years old with Graves' hyperthyroidism. Written as DNA, the CDR3 is TGCAGTGCTAGGGAAAGCTATGGCTACACCTTC. Amino acid sequence: CSARESYGYTF.